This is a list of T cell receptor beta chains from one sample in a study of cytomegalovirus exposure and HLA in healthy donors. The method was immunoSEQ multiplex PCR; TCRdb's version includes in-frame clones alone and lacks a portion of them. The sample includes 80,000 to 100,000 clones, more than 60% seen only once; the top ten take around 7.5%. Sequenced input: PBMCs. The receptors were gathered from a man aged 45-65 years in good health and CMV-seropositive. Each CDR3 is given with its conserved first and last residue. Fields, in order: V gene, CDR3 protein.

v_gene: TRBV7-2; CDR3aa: CATSSGGAGATQYF
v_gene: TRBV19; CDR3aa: CASTLNGVQGSYEQYF
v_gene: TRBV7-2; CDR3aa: CASSLSMERGAFPDTQYF
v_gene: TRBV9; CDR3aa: CASSAGDRGLADTQYF
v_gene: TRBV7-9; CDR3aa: CASSPNRGNSYEQYF
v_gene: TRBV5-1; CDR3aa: CASSLAAGGTEAFF
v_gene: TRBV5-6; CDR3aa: CASSYYVGRNTEAFF
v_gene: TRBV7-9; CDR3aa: CASSSQQGANTEAFF
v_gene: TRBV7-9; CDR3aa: CASSLDRETQYF
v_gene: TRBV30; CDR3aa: CAWSRQGFVEKLFF
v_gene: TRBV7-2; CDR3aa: CASSLQTRLEQYF
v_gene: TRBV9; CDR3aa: CASSVDRGVEETQYF
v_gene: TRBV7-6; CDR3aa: CASSAQDRSKYPF
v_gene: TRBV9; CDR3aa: CASSPLAGGSAPLHF
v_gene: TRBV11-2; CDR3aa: CASSARRTSGGSTYEQYF
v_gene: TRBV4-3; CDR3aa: CASSAKGGALPGAGPYQETQYF
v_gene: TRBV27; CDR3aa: CASRGGGAGVHEQYF
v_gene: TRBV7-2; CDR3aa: CASSLGVESGYTF
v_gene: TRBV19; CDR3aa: CASSMLGPGGEQYF
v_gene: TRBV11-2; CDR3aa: CASSFLGQSPYEQYF
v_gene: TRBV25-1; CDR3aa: CASSEQGASQNIQYF
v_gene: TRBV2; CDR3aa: CASSNDIETSGVNTQYF
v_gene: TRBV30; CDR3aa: CAWSGLGGNQPQNF
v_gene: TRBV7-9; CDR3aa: CASSLTGPNSPLHF
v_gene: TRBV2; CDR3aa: CASIWTGRPEAFF
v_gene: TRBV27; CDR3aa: CASSLSGGAFNEQFF
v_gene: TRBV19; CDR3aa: CASSRTTGGNSPLHF
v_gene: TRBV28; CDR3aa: CASSLRTGWHTF
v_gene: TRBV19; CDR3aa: CASSISGTGLYEQYF